This T cell receptor (beta chain) emerged from a study of blood T cell repertoires in COVID-19. At the level of the study: Samples taken during acute and convalescent COVID-19 were collected in the United States, Italy and Spain. PBMCs, B-cell-depleted T cells, or T cells were the source of the cDNA or gDNA that made up the material.

The CDR3 loop spans 15 amino acids. Germline CDR1 SGHVS, CDR2 FQNEAQ. V shed 6 bases, J shed 5 bases, and the junction held 8 bases outside the gene matches. Participant age was roughly 18 to 89 years, and participants resided in approximately 24 US areas. Regarding this clone: Other DNA sequences in the sample encode the same CDR3.

Assay used: immunoSEQ multiplex PCR; TCRdb lists only in-frame clones, some missing. The table has 130,000 to 150,000 clones, roughly 90% seen once. This TCR derives from a woman in her twenties or thirties with acute COVID-19. The chain joins TRBV7-8 to TRBJ2-1; 9 nucleotides align to TRBD1. The sequenced sample was PBMCs or T cells enriched from blood (not recorded which). DNA of the CDR3: TGTGCCAGCAGAACCGGGACAGGGCTTAACAATGAGCAGTTCTTC. Amino acids: CASRTGTGLNNEQFF.